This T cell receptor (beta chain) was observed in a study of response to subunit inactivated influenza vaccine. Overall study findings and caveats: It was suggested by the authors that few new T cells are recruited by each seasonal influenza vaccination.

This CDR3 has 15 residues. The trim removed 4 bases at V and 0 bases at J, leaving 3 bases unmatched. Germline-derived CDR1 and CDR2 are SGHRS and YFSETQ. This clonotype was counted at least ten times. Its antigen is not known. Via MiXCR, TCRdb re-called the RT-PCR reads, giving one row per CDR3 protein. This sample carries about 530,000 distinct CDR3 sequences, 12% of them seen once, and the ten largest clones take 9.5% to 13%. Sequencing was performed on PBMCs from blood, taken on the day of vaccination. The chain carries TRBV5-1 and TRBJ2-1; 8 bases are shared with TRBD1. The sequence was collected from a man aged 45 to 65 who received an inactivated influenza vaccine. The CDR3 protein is CASSLGTGSYNEQFF. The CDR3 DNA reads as TGCGCCAGCAGCCTAGGGACAGGCTCCTACAATGAGCAGTTCTTC.